This TCR beta chain was found in a study of blood T cell repertoires in COVID-19. Study summary: The United States, Italy and Spain were the sources of the acute and convalescent COVID-19 samples. In each case, the material was cDNA or gDNA derived from T cells, B-cell-depleted T cells, or PBMCs.

Original handling: Using reference gene primer amplification, nucleated cell counts were estimated. The data were produced by immunoSEQ multiplex PCR, yet TCRdb's version contains in-frame clones alone and is incomplete. V, J and clone size derive from that table, while D and trimming were established from the DNA sequence. Of approximately 240,000 clones in the sample, 70% to 90% were seen once. The CDR3 sequence is 17 residues long. The V gene's germline CDR1 is SGHRS and CDR2 YFSETQ. The junction had 11 bases not matched to a gene; V was cut back by 7 bases and J by 6 bases. J is TRBJ2-3 and V is TRBV5-1, with TRBD2 matching over 16 bases. Material for sequencing was peripheral blood. The clonotype comes from a woman aged 18-29 years who had recovered from COVID-19. CDR3 sequence reads: CASETGTSGRAVDTQYF. CDR3 nucleotide sequence: TGCGCCAGCGAAACCGGGACTAGCGGGAGGGCCGTGGATACGCAGTATTTT.